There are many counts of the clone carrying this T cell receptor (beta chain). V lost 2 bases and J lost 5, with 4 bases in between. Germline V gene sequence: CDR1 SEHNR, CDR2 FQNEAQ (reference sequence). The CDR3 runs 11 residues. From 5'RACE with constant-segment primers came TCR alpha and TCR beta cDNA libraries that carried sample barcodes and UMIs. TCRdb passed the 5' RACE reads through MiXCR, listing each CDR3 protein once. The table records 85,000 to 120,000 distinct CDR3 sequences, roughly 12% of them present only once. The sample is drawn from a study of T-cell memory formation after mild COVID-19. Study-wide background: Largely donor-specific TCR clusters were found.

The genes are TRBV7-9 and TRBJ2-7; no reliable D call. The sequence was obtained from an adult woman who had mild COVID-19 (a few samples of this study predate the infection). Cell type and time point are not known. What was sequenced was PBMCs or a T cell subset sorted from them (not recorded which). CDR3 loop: CASSLLNEQYF. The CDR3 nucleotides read TGTGCCAGCAGCTTACTGAACGAGCAGTACTTC.